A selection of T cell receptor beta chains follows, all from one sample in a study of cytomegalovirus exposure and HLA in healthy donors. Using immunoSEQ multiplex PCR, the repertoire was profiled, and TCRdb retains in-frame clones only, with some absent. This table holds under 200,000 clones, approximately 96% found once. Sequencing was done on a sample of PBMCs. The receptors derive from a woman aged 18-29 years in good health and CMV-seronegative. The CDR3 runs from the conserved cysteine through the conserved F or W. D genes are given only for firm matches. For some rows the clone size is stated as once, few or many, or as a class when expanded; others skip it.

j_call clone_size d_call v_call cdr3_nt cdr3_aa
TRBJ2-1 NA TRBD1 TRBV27 TGTGCCAGCAGTTTAGTAGGGGGCTATGGCAATGAGCAGTTCTTC CASSLVGGYGNEQFF
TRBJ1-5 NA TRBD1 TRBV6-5 TGTGCCAGCAGTTACGGACAGGGTAACCAGCCCCAGCATTTT CASSYGQGNQPQHF
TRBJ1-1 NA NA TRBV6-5 TGTGCCAGCAGACAACCGGGGGGCACTGAAGCTTTCTTT CASRQPGGTEAFF
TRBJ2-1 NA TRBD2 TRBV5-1 TGCGCCAGCAGCTGGGGACTAGCGGGGGGTAACAATGAGCAGTTCTTC CASSWGLAGGNNEQFF
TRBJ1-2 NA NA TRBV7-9 TGTGCCAGCAGCTTAGAAGGGAGGAACTATGGCTACACCTTC CASSLEGRNYGYTF
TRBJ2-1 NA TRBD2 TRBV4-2 TGTGCCAGCAGTCCCGGGACTAAGCGGGGGGATTACAATGAGCAGTTCTTC CASSPGTKRGDYNEQFF
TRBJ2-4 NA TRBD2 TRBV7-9 TGTGCCAGCAGCGCGGCTACTAGCGGGGTAGCCAAAAACATTCAGTACTTC CASSAATSGVAKNIQYF
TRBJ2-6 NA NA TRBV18 TGTGCCAGCTCACCGAGAGAGGGCAGGATCTTTTCTGGGGCCAACGTCCTGACTTTC CASSPREGRIFSGANVLTF
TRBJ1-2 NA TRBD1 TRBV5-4 TGTGCCAGCAGCCACAGGGGGCAGGCCTATGGCTACACCTTC CASSHRGQAYGYTF
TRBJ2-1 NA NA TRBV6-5 TGTGCCAGCAGTGCAGACAGGACCCTAAGGCTCTTC CASSADRTLRLF
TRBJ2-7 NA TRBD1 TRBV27 TGTGCCAGCAGTTTCTCCCGCCGCCGGACAGGGGTCTACGAGCAGTACTTC CASSFSRRRTGVYEQYF
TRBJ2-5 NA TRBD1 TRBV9 TGTGCCAGCAGCGGACAGGGGGCTGAGACCCAGTACTTC CASSGQGAETQYF
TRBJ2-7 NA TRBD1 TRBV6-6 TGTGCCAGCAGTTACTCGGTTGGACAGGCTTCATACGAGCAGTACTTC CASSYSVGQASYEQYF
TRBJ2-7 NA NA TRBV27 TGTGCCAGCAGTTTATCCCCTCGCACATTTCACCAGCAGTACTTC CASSLSPRTFHQQYF
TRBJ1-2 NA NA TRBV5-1 TGCGCCAGCAGCTTGGGCAGGGGACCTACGAAAGGGCATGGCTACACCTTC CASSLGRGPTKGHGYTF
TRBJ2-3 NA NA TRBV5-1 TGCGCCAGCAGCTTGCAACGGGGGACAGATACGCAGTATTTT CASSLQRGTDTQYF
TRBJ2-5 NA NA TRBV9 TGTGCCAGCAGCCTCCACTATCAAGAGACCCAGTACTTC CASSLHYQETQYF
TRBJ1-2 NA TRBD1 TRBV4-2 TGTGCCAGCAGCCTGGGACAGGAAAATGGCTACACCTTC CASSLGQENGYTF
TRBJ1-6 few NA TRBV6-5 TGTGCCAGCAGTTTCTGGACAGAAGGAAATTCACCCCTCCACTTT CASSFWTEGNSPLHF
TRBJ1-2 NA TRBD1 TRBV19 TGTGCCAGTAGACCCCCCCAGGACAGGGGGCCCGGCTACACCTTC CASRPPQDRGPGYTF
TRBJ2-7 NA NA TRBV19 TGTGCCAGTAGTCTCAGCGGAGGGGGCCGCTACGAGCAGTACTTC CASSLSGGGRYEQYF
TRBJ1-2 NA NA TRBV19 TGTGCCAGTAGTTCCGACGATTCATGGAGCGAATATGGCTACACCTTC CASSSDDSWSEYGYTF
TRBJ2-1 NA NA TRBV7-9 TGTGCCAGCAGCTCACTCTTACAGGGCTATGAGCAGTTCTTC CASSSLLQGYEQFF
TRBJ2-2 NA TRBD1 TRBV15 TGTGCCACCAGCAGGGACAGGGTAGTAGGCGGGGAGCTGTTTTTT CATSRDRVVGGELFF
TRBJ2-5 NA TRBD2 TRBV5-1 TGCGCCAGCAGCTTCGGACTAGCGGGGGCGATTTTCGGAGAGACCCAGTACTTC CASSFGLAGAIFGETQYF
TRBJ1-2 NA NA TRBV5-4 TGTGCCAGCAGCTTGGACAGGGACCGCTATGGCTACACCTTC CASSLDRDRYGYTF
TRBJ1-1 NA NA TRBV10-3 TGTGCCATCCTCAGCGGAACTGAAGCTTTCTTT CAILSGTEAFF
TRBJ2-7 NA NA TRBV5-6 TGTGCCAGCAGCTGGGGGGGCGGGGCAGGATACGAGCAGTACTTC CASSWGGGAGYEQYF
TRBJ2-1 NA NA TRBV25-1 TGTGCCAGCAGTGACCTGAGCGGGACAACCTACAATGAGCAGTTCTTC CASSDLSGTTYNEQFF
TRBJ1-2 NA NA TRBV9 TGTGCCAGCAGCGCCCCCGAGGAATATGGCTACACCTTC CASSAPEEYGYTF
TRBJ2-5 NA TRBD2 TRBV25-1 TGTGCCAGCATGGGAGGGTATGGGGAGACCCAGTACTTC CASMGGYGETQYF
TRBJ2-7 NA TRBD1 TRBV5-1 TGCGCCAGCAGCAAAACCGACAGGGGGCGGGACGAGCAGTACTTC CASSKTDRGRDEQYF
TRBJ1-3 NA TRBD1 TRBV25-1 TGTGCCAGCAACCGACAGGGTGGGAACACCATATATTTT CASNRQGGNTIYF
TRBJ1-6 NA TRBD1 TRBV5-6 TGTGCCAGCAGCTATTTAACAGGGGCGAGAAGGGGACCCCTCCACTTT CASSYLTGARRGPLHF
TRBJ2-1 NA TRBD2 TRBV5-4 TGTGCCGCGGGGACTAGCGGGGGGGCAGCTTACAATGAGCAGTTCTTC CAAGTSGGAAYNEQFF
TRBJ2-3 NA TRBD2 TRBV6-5 TGTGCCAGCAGTCGGACTAGCACGGATACGCAGTATTTT CASSRTSTDTQYF
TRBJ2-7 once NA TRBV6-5 TGTGCCAGCAGTTTGGGGCATCCCAACGAGCAGTACTTC CASSLGHPNEQYF
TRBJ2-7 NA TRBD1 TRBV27 TGTGCCAGCAGTTTATTTTGGGGACAGAGCTCCTACGAGCAGTACTTC CASSLFWGQSSYEQYF
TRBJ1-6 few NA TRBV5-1 TGCGCCAGTACATCCGGGACTACTGGGAATTCACCCCTCCACTTT CASTSGTTGNSPLHF
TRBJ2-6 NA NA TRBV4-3 TGCGCCAGCAGTTCCGGTCGGGCGGGCCGCTCTGGGGCCAACGTCCTGACTTTC CASSSGRAGRSGANVLTF
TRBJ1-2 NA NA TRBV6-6 TGTGCCAGCAGTCCCGACAGTAACTATGGCTACACCTTC CASSPDSNYGYTF
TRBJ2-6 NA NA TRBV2 TGTGCCAGCAGCGATGGACGGGGTCCTGGGGCCAACGTCCTGACTTTC CASSDGRGPGANVLTF
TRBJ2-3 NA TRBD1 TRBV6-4 TGTGCCAGCAGTACTACAGGGGGCGAAACAGATACGCAGTATTTT CASSTTGGETDTQYF
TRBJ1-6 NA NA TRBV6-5 TGTGCCACCCTAAGGGGGGGACTCGATAATTCACCCCTCCACTTT CATLRGGLDNSPLHF
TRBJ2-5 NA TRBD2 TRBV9 TGTGCCAGCAGCGTGTCCGGGGGGGCGGTCGAAGAGACCCAGTACTTC CASSVSGGAVEETQYF
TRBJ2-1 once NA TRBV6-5 TGTGCCAGCAGTTACTTGGGGGGTGAGCAGTTCTTC CASSYLGGEQFF